This T cell receptor (beta chain) is from a study of blood T cells in healthy people across ages. Points from the study as a whole: More naive CD4+ cells and higher diversity marked long-lived donors relative to aged donors. Strong correlation was found linking TCR beta diversity to naive T cell percentage.

Comment on this clonotype: The antigen is undetermined.

PCR was performed a second time for about 7 to 12 cycles using a sample-barcoded 5' primer and a J-beta primer mix. TCRdb fed the 5' RACE reads into MiXCR, producing one record per CDR3 protein. The data contain 600,000 to 900,000 distinct CDR3 sequences, 20% to 30% of them seen just once; the ten biggest clones take up 3%. This CDR3 contains 14 residues. The same data also went into a second study, on T cells of mothers and their children.

The chain links TRBV12-3 or TRBV12-4 to TRBJ2-5, with 8 bases lining up with TRBD1. The J call is uncertain, as TRBJ2-7 better fits the DNA end. The clonotype comes from a boy younger than 18 in good health. The sample comprised blood. The CDR3 spells CASTRQGLRDEQYF. CDR3 nucleotide sequence: TGTGCCAGCACTAGACAGGGGCTAAGGGACGAGCAGTACTTC.